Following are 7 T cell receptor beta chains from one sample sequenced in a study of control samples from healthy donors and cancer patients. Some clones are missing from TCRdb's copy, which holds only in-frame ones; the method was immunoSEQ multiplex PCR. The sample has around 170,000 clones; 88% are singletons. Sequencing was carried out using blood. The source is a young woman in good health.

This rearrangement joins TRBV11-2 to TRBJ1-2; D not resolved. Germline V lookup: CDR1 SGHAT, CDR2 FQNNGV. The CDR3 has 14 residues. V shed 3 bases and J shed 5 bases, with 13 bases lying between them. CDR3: CASSFYGLLYGYTF. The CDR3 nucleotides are TGTGCCAGCAGCTTCTACGGGTTGCTTTATGGCTACACCTTC.

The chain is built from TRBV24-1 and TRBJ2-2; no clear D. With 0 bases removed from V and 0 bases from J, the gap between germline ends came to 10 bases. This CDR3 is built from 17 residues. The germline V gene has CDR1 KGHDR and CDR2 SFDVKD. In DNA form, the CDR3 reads TGTGCCACCAGTGATTTGCCCTCCCTTACGAACACCGGGGAGCTGTTTTTT. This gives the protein CATSDLPSLTNTGELFF.

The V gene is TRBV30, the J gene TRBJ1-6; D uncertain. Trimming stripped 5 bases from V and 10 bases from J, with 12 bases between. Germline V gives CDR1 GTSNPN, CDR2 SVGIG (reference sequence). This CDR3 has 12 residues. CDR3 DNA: TGTGCCTGGGGCGGAGGATTGTCACCCCTCCACTTT. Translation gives CAWGGGLSPLHF.

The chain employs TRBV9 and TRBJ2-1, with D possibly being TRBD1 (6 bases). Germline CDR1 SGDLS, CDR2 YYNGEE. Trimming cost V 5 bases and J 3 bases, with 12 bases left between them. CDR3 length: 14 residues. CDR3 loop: CASSSRGGYNEQFF. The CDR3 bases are TGTGCCAGCAGTTCCAGGGGCGGCTACAATGAGCAGTTCTTC. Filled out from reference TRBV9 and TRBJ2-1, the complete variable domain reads DSGVTQTPKHLITATGQRVTLRCSPRSGDLSVYWYQQSLDQGLQFLIQYYNGEERAKGNILERFSAQQFPDLHSELNLSSLELGDSALYFCASSSRGGYNEQFFGPGTRLTVL.

CDR3: CASSLTGVTYGYTF. Written as DNA, the CDR3 is TGTGCCAGCAGTTTAACAGGCGTCACCTATGGCTACACCTTC. The chain recombines TRBV28 with TRBJ1-2, with a weak D call TRBD1 (5 bases). CDR1 is MDHEN and CDR2 is SYDVKM in the germline V gene. V lost 2 bases and J 4 bases, leaving 11 bases between the germline ends. The CDR3 has 14 residues.

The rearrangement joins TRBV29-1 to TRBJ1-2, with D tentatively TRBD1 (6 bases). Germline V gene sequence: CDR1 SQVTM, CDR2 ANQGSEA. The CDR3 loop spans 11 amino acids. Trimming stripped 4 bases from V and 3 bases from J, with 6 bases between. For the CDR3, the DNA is TGCAGCGTTGGGACAGACTATGGCTACACCTTC. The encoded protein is CSVGTDYGYTF.

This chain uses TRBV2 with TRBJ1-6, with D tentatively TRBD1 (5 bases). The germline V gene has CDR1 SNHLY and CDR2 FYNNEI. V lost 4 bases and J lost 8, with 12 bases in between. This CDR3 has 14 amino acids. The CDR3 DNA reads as TGTGCCAGCAGTGTGTCAGGGACTTATTCACCCCTCCACTTT. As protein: CASSVSGTYSPLHF.